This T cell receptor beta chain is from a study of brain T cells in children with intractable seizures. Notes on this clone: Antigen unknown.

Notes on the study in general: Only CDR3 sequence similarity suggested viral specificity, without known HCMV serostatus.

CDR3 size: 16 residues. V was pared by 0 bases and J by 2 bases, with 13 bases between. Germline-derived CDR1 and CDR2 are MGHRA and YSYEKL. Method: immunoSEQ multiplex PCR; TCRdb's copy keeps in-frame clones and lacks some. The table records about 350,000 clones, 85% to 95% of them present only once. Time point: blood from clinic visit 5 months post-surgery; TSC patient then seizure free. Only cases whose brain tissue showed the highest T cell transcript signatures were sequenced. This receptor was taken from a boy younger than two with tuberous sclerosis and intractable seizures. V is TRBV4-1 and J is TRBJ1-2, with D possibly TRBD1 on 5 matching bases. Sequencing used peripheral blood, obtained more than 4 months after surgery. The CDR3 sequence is CASSQEGRQYNYGYTF. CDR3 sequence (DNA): TGCGCCAGCAGCCAAGAGGGTCGACAGTACAACTATGGCTACACCTTC.